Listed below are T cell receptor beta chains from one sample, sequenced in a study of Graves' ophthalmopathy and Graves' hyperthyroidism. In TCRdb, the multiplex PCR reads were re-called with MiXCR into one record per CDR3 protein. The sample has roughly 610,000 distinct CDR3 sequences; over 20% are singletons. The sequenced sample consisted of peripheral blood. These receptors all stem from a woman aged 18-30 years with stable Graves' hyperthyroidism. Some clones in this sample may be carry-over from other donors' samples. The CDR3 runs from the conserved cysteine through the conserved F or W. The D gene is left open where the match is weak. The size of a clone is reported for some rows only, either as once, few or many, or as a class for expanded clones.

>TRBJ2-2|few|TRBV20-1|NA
CSARGPLGTPGELFF
TGCAGTGCTAGAGGCCCCCTGGGGACTCCGGGGGAGCTGTTTTTT
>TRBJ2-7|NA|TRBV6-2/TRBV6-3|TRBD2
CASSYSRGLAGVPHEQYF
TGTGCCAGCAGTTATTCTCGAGGACTAGCGGGAGTTCCCCACGAGCAGTACTTC
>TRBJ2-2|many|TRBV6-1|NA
CASSANEEGELFF
TGTGCCAGCAGTGCAAATGAGGAGGGGGAGCTGTTTTTT
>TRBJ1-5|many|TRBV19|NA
CASRPTRLNQPQHF
TGTGCCAGTAGACCGACGCGACTAAATCAGCCCCAGCATTTT
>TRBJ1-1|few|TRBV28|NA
CASSPGGGTEACF
TGTGCCAGCAGCCCCGGAGGCGGCACTGAAGCTTGCTTT
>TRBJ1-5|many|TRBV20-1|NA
CSAQRGISNQPQHF
TGCAGTGCTCAGAGGGGGATTAGCAATCAGCCCCAGCATTTT
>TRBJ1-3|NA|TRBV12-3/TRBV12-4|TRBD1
CASSPPRGLGNTTYF
TGTGCCAGCAGCCCTCCGAGGGGGCTTGGAAACACCACATATTTT
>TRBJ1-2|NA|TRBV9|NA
CASSVGKGGADGYTF
TGTGCCAGCAGCGTGGGAAAAGGGGGGGCAGATGGCTACACCTTC
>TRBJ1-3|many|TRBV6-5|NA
CASSYSSVSGNTIYF
TGTGCCAGCAGTTACTCATCGGTATCTGGAAACACCATATATTTT
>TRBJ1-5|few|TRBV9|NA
CASSGGTGGSNQPQHF
TGTGCCAGCAGCGGGGGAACGGGGGGGAGCAATCAGCCCCAGCATTTT
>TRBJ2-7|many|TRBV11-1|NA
CASSLYSGGPSSYEQYF
TGTGCCAGCAGCTTATACAGCGGCGGGCCCAGCTCCTACGAGCAGTACTTC
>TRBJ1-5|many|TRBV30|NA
CAWSRTGGGNQPQHF
TGTGCCTGGAGCCGCACGGGAGGGGGCAATCAGCCCCAGCATTTT
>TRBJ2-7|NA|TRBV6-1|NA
CASSGVEGEQYF
TGTGCCAGCAGTGGGGTCGAGGGCGAGCAGTACTTC
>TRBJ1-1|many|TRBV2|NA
CASTGVFGGTEAFF
TGTGCCAGCACCGGTGTATTCGGCGGCACTGAAGCTTTCTTT
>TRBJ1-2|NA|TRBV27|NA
CASSPHASYYGYTF
TGTGCCAGCAGTCCACACGCTAGCTACTATGGCTACACCTTC
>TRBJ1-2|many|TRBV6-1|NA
CASSVFVYGYTF
TGTGCCAGCAGTGTTTTCGTCTATGGCTACACCTTC
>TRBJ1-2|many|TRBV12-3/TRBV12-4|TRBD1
CTSSHRQGIGGYTF
TGTACCAGCAGTCACCGACAGGGAATCGGGGGCTACACCTTC
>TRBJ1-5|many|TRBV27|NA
CASSLYLSNQPQHF
TGTGCCAGCAGTTTATACCTAAGCAATCAGCCCCAGCATTTT
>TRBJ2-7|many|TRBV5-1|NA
CASSLGQALVEQYF
TGCGCCAGCAGCTTGGGTCAGGCCTTGGTCGAGCAGTACTTC
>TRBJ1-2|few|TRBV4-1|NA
CASSQVRVANYGYTF
TGCGCCAGCAGCCAAGTTAGGGTAGCTAACTATGGCTACACCTTC
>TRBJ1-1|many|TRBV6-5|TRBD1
CASSYRDRGREAFF
TGTGCCAGCAGTTACCGGGACAGGGGACGTGAAGCTTTCTTT
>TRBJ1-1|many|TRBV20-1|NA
CSARDLRGAPEAFF
TGCAGTGCTAGAGATCTCCGGGGGGCGCCGGAAGCTTTCTTT
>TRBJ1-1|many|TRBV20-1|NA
CSAISLDRNTEAFF
TGCAGTGCCATAAGCCTGGACAGGAACACTGAAGCTTTCTTT
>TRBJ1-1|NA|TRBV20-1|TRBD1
CSASGRGTGKSKAFF
TGCAGTGCTAGCGGGAGAGGGACAGGGAAGAGTAAAGCTTTCTTT
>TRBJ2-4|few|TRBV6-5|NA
CASSYFKVDRLDF
TGTGCCAGCAGTTACTTTAAAGTCGACAGGCTCGACTTC
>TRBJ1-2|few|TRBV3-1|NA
CASSQDMTTNYGYTF
TGTGCCAGCAGCCAAGATATGACGACTAACTATGGCTACACCTTC
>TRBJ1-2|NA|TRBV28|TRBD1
CASRRQGARGYTF
TGTGCCAGCAGGCGGCAGGGGGCAAGGGGCTACACCTTC
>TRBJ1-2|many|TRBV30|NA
CAWNDRLPNYGYTF
TGTGCCTGGAACGATCGGCTACCTAACTATGGCTACACCTTC
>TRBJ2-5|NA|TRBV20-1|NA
CSARVHGARVGETQYF
TGCAGTGCTAGAGTTCACGGGGCCAGGGTGGGAGAGACCCAGTACTTC
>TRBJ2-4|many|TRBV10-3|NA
CAISDGGRRAKNIQYF
TGTGCCATCAGTGATGGGGGGAGGAGGGCCAAAAACATTCAGTACTTC
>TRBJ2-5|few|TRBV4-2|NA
CASSRASTTQETQYF
TGTGCCAGCAGCCGGGCATCAACTACTCAAGAGACCCAGTACTTC
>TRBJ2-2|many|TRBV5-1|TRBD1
CASSPTRTGVAGELFF
TGCGCCAGCAGCCCAACACGGACAGGGGTGGCCGGGGAGCTGTTTTTT
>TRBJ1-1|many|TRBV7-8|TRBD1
CASSPFRGPGTEAFF
TGTGCCAGCAGCCCGTTCAGGGGGCCGGGGACTGAAGCTTTCTTT
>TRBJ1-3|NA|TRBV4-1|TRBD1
CASSPRTGRDGNTIYF
TGCGCCAGCAGCCCACGGACAGGGAGGGACGGAAACACCATATATTTT
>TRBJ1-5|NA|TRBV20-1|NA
CSARDLGFRSQNQPQHF
TGCAGTGCTAGAGATCTCGGGTTCCGATCTCAAAATCAGCCCCAGCATTTT
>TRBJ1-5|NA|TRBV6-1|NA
CASSERQGRWSNQPQHF
TGTGCCAGCAGTGAACGGCAGGGACGGTGGAGCAATCAGCCCCAGCATTTT
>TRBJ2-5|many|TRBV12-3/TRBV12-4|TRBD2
CASSFGRADHSQYF
TGTGCCAGCAGTTTTGGGAGGGCAGATCATTCCCAGTACTTC
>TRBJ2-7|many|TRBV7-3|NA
CASSLGGEVAYEQYF
TGTGCCAGCAGCTTAGGGGGAGAGGTTGCGTACGAGCAGTACTTC
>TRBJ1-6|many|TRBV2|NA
CASRALGDNSPLHF
TGTGCCAGCAGGGCCTTGGGGGATAATTCACCCCTCCACTTT
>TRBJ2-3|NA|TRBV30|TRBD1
CAWSAGQLRTDTQYF
TGTGCCTGGAGTGCGGGACAGCTAAGAACAGATACGCAGTATTTT